This T cell receptor beta chain was retrieved from a study of T-cell memory formation after mild COVID-19. Study at large: Clusters were largely donor specific. Whole-study findings and limits: Memory cells collected pre-infection included some clones that later responded, suggesting cross-reactive memory joined.

This clonotype was recorded a few times. Its antigen is undetermined. Researchers used 5'RACE with constant-segment primers to make TCR alpha and TCR beta cDNA libraries that carry sample barcodes and UMIs. TCRdb passed the 5' RACE reads through MiXCR, listing each CDR3 protein once. The sample comprises some 210,000 distinct CDR3 sequences, 25% to 35% of which are singletons, and roughly 11% rests with the top ten. The source of this sequence is an adult woman who had mild COVID-19 (a few samples of this study predate the infection). Cell type and time point are not known. The sequenced sample consisted of PBMCs or a T cell subset sorted from them (not recorded which).

The CDR3 DNA is TGTGCCAGCAGCTGGCTAGCGGGGGGGCGGAATGAGCAGTTCTTC. Translated: CASSWLAGGRNEQFF. The genes are TRBV5-5 and TRBJ2-1, with 12 bases that match TRBD2. Germline values: CDR1 SGHKS, CDR2 YYEKEE (reference sequence). The CDR3 runs 15 residues. J lost 7 bases, V lost 3 bases, and 5 bases had no gene match.